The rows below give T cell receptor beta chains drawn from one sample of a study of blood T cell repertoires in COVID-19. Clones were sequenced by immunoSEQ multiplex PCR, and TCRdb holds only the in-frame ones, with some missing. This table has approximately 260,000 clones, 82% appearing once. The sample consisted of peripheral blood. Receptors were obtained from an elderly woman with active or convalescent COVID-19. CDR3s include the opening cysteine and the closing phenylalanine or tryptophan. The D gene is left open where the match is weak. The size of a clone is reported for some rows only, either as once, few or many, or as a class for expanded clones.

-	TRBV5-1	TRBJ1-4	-	CASSYSVRGQGEKLFF	-
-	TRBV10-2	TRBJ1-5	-	CASSEPTLGQPQHF	TGCGCCAGCAGTGAGCCGACTCTCGGGCAGCCCCAGCATTTT
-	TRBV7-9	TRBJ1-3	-	CASSSTATSGNTIYF	TGTGCCAGCAGCTCGACAGCGACCTCTGGAAACACCATATATTTT
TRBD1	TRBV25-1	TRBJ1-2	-	CASSDPGTGGVYGYTF	TGTGCCAGCAGTGACCCCGGGACAGGGGGCGTCTATGGCTACACCTTC
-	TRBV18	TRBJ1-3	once	CASSQGISGNTIYF	TGTGCCAGCTCCCAGGGGATATCTGGAAACACCATATATTTT
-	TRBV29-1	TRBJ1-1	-	CSGVGGAGTEAFF	TGCAGCGGGGTTGGGGGCGCGGGCACTGAAGCTTTCTTT
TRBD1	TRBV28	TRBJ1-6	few	CASREWPGTAGSPLHF	TGTGCCAGCAGGGAATGGCCCGGGACAGCAGGCTCACCCCTCCACTTT
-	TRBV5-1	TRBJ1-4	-	CASSEEGNEKLFF	TGCGCCAGCAGCGAGGAGGGGAATGAAAAACTGTTTTTT
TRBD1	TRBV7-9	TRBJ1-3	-	CAYNRDRGSGNTIYF	TGTGCCTACAACCGGGACAGGGGCTCTGGAAACACCATATATTTT
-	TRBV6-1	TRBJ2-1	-	CASSEVGRTNNEQFF	TGTGCCAGCAGTGAAGTTGGCAGGACAAACAATGAGCAGTTCTTC
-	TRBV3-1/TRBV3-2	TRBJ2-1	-	CASSQAAGNEQFF	TGTGCCAGCAGCCAAGCGGCCGGGAATGAGCAGTTCTTC
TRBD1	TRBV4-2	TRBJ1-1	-	CASSPQNRGRPEAFF	TGTGCCAGCAGCCCCCAGAACAGGGGGAGGCCTGAAGCTTTCTTT
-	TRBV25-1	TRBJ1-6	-	CASSDRDRDSPLHF	TGTGCCAGCAGTGACCGCGATCGGGATTCACCCCTCCACTTT
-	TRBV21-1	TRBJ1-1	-	CASSKAGEGAEAFF	TGTGCCAGCAGCAAGGCAGGGGAAGGAGCTGAAGCTTTCTTT
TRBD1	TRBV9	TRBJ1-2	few	CASSVGTGDYGYTF	TGTGCCAGCAGCGTAGGGACAGGGGACTATGGCTACACCTTC
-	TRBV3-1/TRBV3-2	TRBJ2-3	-	CASSQMSHRADTQYF	TGTGCCAGCAGCCAAATGTCCCACAGGGCAGATACGCAGTATTTT
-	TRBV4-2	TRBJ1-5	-	CASSVRRDQPQHF	TGTGCCAGCAGCGTCAGGAGGGATCAGCCCCAGCATTTT
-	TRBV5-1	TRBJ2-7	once	CASSPAGGTASYEQYF	TGCGCCAGCAGTCCGGCAGGGGGGACAGCTTCATACGAGCAGTACTTC
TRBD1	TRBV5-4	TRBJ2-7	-	CASSLQGVSYEQYF	TGTGCCAGCAGCTTACAGGGGGTCTCCTACGAGCAGTACTTC
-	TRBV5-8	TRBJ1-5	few	CASPTVTGQPQHF	TGTGCCAGCCCCACCGTGACGGGTCAGCCCCAGCATTTT
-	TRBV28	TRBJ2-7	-	CASSSAGRYEQYF	TGTGCCAGCAGTTCAGCAGGGCGGTACGAGCAGTACTTC
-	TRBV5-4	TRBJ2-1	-	CASSLAGIRPLSFF	TGTGCCAGCAGCTTGGCCGGGATTCGCCCGTTATCGTTCTTC
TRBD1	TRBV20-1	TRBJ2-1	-	CSASRGGQGGEQFF	TGCAGTGCTAGTCGCGGCGGACAGGGAGGTGAGCAGTTCTTC
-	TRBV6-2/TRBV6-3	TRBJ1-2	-	CASSLLGSPYGYTF	TGTGCCAGCAGCCTCTTGGGCAGCCCGTATGGCTACACCTTC
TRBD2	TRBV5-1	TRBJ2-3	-	CASSPTSGSGDTQYF	TGCGCCAGCAGCCCGACTAGCGGGAGTGGAGATACGCAGTATTTT
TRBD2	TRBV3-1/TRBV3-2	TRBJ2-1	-	CASSQRGGGTYNEQFF	TGTGCCAGCAGCCAAAGGGGCGGGGGGACCTACAATGAGCAGTTCTTC
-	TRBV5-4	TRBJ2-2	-	CASSPHSGNTGELFF	TGTGCCAGCAGCCCACATAGCGGAAACACCGGGGAGCTGTTTTTT
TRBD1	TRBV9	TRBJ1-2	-	CASSGRQGGGYTF	TGTGCCAGCAGCGGACGACAGGGGGGTGGCTACACCTTC
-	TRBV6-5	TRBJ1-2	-	CASSSGTLNYGYTF	TGTGCCAGCAGCTCCGGGACACTAAACTATGGCTACACCTTC
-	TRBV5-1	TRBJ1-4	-	CASSLRRVEEKLFF	TGCGCCAGCAGCTTGCGCAGGGTCGAGGAAAAACTGTTTTTT
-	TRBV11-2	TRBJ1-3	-	CASRPDRSSGNTIYF	TGTGCCAGTCGGCCGGACAGAAGCTCTGGAAACACCATATATTTT
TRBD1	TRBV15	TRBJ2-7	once	CATSRARDSPEQYF	TGTGCCACCAGCAGAGCCCGGGACAGCCCGGAGCAGTACTTC
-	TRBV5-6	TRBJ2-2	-	CASSFQPHDTGELFF	TGTGCCAGCAGCTTTCAACCACACGACACCGGGGAGCTGTTTTTT
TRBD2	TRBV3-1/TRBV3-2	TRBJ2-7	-	CASSPSSGGPYSYEQYF	TGTGCCAGCAGCCCTTCTAGCGGGGGGCCTTACTCCTACGAGCAGTACTTC
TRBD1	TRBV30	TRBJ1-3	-	CAYRGRSMGNTIYF	TGTGCCTACAGGGGGCGCTCAATGGGAAACACCATATATTTT
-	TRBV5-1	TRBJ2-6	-	CASSHRESGANVLTF	TGCGCCAGCAGCCACAGGGAGTCCGGGGCCAACGTCCTGACTTTC
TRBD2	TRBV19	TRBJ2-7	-	CASSRGGLADSYEQYF	TGTGCCAGTAGTAGGGGGGGACTAGCGGACTCCTACGAGCAGTACTTC
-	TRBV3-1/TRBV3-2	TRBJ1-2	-	CASSHSPGSGVGYGYTF	TGTGCCAGCAGCCATTCTCCGGGATCGGGCGTAGGCTATGGCTACACCTTC
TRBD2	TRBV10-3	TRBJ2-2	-	CAISEGLAGTGELFF	TGTGCCATCAGTGAGGGCTTAGCGGGCACCGGGGAGCTGTTTTTT
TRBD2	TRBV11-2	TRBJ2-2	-	CASSLEAGGTGELFF	TGTGCCAGCAGCTTAGAAGCGGGAGGTACCGGGGAGCTGTTTTTT
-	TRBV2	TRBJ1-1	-	CASSERRLNTEAFF	TGTGCCAGCAGTGAACGGAGGTTGAACACTGAAGCTTTCTTT
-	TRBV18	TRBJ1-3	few	CASSTTPGSNSGNTIYF	TGTGCCAGCTCCACAACGCCTGGGAGTAACTCTGGAAACACCATATATTTT
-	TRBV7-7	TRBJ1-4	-	CASSPGSATNEKLFF	TGTGCTAGCAGCCCAGGCAGTGCAACTAATGAAAAACTGTTTTTT
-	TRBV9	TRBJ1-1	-	CASSGGLNTEAFF	TGTGCCAGCAGCGGGGGCCTAAACACTGAAGCTTTCTTT
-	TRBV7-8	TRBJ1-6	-	CASSSRPAGQGYSPLHF	TGTGCCAGCAGCTCAAGGCCAGCCGGGCAGGGGTATTCACCCCTCCACTTT
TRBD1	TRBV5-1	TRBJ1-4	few	CASSLAGTGGEKLFF	TGCGCCAGCAGCTTGGCCGGGACAGGGGGCGAAAAACTGTTTTTT
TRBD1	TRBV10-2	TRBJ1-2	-	CASSRTGGAANYGYTF	TGCGCCAGCAGTCGGACAGGGGGGGCAGCTAACTATGGCTACACCTTC
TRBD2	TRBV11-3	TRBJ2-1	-	CASSLGGTTYNEQFF	TGTGCCAGCAGCTTAGGCGGGACTACCTACAATGAGCAGTTCTTC
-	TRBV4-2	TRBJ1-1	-	CASSQLTEAFF	TGTGCCAGCAGCCAATTAACTGAAGCTTTCTTT
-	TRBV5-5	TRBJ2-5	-	CASSSRAPETQYF	TGTGCCAGCAGCTCGCGGGCGCCGGAGACCCAGTACTTC
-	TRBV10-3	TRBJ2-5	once	CATGYGGDQETQYF	TGTGCCACTGGGTACGGCGGGGACCAAGAGACCCAGTACTTC
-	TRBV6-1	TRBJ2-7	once	CASGDSYEQYF	TGTGCCAGCGGTGACAGCTACGAGCAGTACTTC
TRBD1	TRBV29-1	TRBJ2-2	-	CSVPKQGITGELFF	TGCAGCGTCCCAAAACAGGGGATCACCGGGGAGCTGTTTTTT
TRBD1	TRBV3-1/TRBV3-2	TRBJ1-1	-	CASSPRQGATEAFF	TGTGCCAGCAGCCCCAGACAGGGGGCCACTGAAGCTTTCTTT
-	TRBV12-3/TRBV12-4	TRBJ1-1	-	CASRLLENTEAFF	TGTGCCAGCAGGTTGTTAGAGAACACTGAAGCTTTCTTT